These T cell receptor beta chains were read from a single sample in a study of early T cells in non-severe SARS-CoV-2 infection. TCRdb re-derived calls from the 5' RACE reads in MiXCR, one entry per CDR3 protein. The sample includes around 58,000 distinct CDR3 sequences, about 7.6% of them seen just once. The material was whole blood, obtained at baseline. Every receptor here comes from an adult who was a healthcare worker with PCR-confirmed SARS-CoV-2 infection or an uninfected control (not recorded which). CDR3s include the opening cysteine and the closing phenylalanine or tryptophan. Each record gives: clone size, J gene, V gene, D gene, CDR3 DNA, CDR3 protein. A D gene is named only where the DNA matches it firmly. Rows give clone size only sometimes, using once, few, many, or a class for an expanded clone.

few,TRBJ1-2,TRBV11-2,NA,TGTGCCAGCAGCTCCCAGACAGGATCCTATGGCTACACCTTC,CASSSQTGSYGYTF
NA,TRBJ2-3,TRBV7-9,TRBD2,TGTGCCAGCAGCCCCCATAGCGGTCTAGCGGACGCAAACACAGATACGCAGTATTTT,CASSPHSGLADANTDTQYF
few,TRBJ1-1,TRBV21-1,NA,TGTGCCAGCAGCAAAGTGACAAGATCGGGGACTGAAGCTTTCTTT,CASSKVTRSGTEAFF
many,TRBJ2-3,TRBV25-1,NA,TGTGCCAGCAGTCCCAGGCTAAGCACAGATACGCAGTATTTT,CASSPRLSTDTQYF
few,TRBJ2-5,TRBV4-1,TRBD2,TGCGCCAGCAGCCAAGTGGCTAGCGGGAGGGTACGTCAAGAGACCCAGTACTTC,CASSQVASGRVRQETQYF
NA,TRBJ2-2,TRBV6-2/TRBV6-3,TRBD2,TGTGCCAGCAGTATACTCCCATTACTAGCGGGAAGTACCGGGGAGCTGTTTTTT,CASSILPLLAGSTGELFF
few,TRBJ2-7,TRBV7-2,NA,TGTGCCAGCAGCCCGGGGCCAGACTACGAGCAGTACTTC,CASSPGPDYEQYF
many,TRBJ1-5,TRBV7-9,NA,TGTGCCAGCAGCTTAGCGTCCAGTAGCAATCAGCCCCAGCATTTT,CASSLASSSNQPQHF
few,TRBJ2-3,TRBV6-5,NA,TGTGCCAGCAGTTACGAAATCGGGATGTCCACAGATACGCAGTATTTT,CASSYEIGMSTDTQYF
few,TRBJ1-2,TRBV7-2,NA,TGTGCCAGCAGCTCCCCCCGGGCCGCTCCTGGCTACACCTTC,CASSSPRAAPGYTF
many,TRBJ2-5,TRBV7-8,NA,TGTGCCAGCAGCTTGGGCACAAATCAAGAGACCCAGTACTTC,CASSLGTNQETQYF